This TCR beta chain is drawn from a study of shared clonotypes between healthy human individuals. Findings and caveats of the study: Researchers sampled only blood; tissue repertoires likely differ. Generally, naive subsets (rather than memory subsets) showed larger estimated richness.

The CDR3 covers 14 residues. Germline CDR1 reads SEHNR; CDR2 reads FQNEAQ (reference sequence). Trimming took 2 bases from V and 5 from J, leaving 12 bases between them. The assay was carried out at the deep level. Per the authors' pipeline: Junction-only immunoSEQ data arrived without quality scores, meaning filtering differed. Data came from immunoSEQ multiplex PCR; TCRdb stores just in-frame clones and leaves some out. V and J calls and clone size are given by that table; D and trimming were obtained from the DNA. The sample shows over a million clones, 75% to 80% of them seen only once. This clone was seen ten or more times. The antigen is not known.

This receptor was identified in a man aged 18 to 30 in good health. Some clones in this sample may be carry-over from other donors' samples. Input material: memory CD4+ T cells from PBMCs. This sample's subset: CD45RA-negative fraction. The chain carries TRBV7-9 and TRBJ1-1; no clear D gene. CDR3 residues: CASSLSGGWTEAFF. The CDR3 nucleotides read TGTGCCAGCAGCTTATCAGGCGGGTGGACTGAAGCTTTCTTT. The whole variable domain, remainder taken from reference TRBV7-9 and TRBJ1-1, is DTGVSQNPRHKITKRGQNVTFRCDPISEHNRLYWYRQTLGQGPEFLTYFQNEAQLEKSRLLSDRFSAERPKGSFSTLEIQRTEQGDSAMYLCASSLSGGWTEAFFGQGTRLTVV.